This TCR beta chain was recovered during a study of chemoradiotherapy in HPV16-positive cancers. Across the study: Candidate HPV-specific T-cell clones and common TCR motifs came from functional assays in a couple of HPV16-positive patients. General study findings and limits: Non-HPV-specific T cells did not expand in tumors during treatment, whereas candidate HPV-specific clones and E7-related motifs did. Functional assays defining HPV-specific T cells used only two HPV16-positive patients.

Libraries were prepared by immunoSEQ multiplex PCR; TCRdb keeps only in-frame clonotypes and omits some of them. Of 13,000 to 15,000 clones listed, about two thirds are singletons. CDR1 and CDR2 (germline): SGHRS, YFSETQ. V gave up 1 base and J gave up 1 base, with 11 bases separating them. This CDR3 has 15 amino acids. Comments on this clone: Its antigen is currently unknown.

Repertoires were sampled repeatedly during chemoradiotherapy. This sample was taken from a patient who underwent chemoradiotherapy. The clonotype originates from a human donor with HPV-associated anogenital cancer. V usage is TRBV5-1 and J usage is TRBJ1-1; D not resolved. CDR3 amino acids: CASSLKVYGNTEAFF. The CDR3 DNA follows: TGCGCCAGCAGCTTGAAGGTTTACGGGAACACTGAAGCTTTCTTT.